This is a list of T cell receptor beta chains from one sample in a study of T-cell reconstitution after alpha-beta-depleted transplantation in children. TCRdb recomputed calls from the PCR reads with MiXCR, one row per CDR3 protein. Of approximately 400,000 distinct CDR3 sequences listed, about a tenth are singletons. The source material was PBMCs from the stem cell graft donor, sampled from the stem cell graft. The receptors were sampled from a human donor who donated a stem cell graft to a child with acute myeloid leukemia. Both conserved end residues are part of each CDR3. Each record gives: D gene, clone size, J gene, V gene, CDR3 DNA, CDR3 protein. The D gene is left open where the match is weak. A clone size is listed for some rows: how often the clone was seen (once, few, many), or a class if it is expanded.

d_call: .; clone_size: few; j_call: TRBJ2-7; v_call: TRBV20-1; cdr3_nt: TGCAGTCTCATTAGCGGTAGCTCCTACGAGCAGTACTTC; cdr3_aa: CSLISGSSYEQYF
d_call: .; clone_size: few; j_call: TRBJ2-3; v_call: TRBV5-6; cdr3_nt: TGTGCCAGCAGCGAGAGGACAGATACGCAGTATTTT; cdr3_aa: CASSERTDTQYF
d_call: .; clone_size: many; j_call: TRBJ1-1; v_call: TRBV5-1; cdr3_nt: TGCGCCAGCAGAGGGGTAGGGCGTCCTGAAGCTTTCTTT; cdr3_aa: CASRGVGRPEAFF
d_call: .; clone_size: .; j_call: TRBJ2-7; v_call: TRBV27; cdr3_nt: TGTGCCAGCAGTCCAGGGACTCTGACCCACGAGCAGTACTTC; cdr3_aa: CASSPGTLTHEQYF
d_call: .; clone_size: .; j_call: TRBJ1-1; v_call: TRBV20-1; cdr3_nt: TGCAGTGCTACTACAGGGTTGAACACTGAAGCTTTCTTT; cdr3_aa: CSATTGLNTEAFF
d_call: .; clone_size: .; j_call: TRBJ2-2; v_call: TRBV6-2/TRBV6-3; cdr3_nt: TGTGCCAGCAGTTACGGCGGCCTACTTGGCGGGGAGCTGTTTTTT; cdr3_aa: CASSYGGLLGGELFF
d_call: TRBD1; clone_size: .; j_call: TRBJ1-1; v_call: TRBV20-1; cdr3_nt: TGCAGTGCTAGGTGGCAGGGGGGTGGTGAAGCTTTCTTT; cdr3_aa: CSARWQGGGEAFF
d_call: .; clone_size: .; j_call: TRBJ2-3; v_call: TRBV7-9; cdr3_nt: TGTGCCAGCAGCTTAGATGGCTACACAGATACGCAGTATTTT; cdr3_aa: CASSLDGYTDTQYF
d_call: .; clone_size: many; j_call: TRBJ1-4; v_call: TRBV6-1; cdr3_nt: TGTGCCAGCAGACCTGGACAGAGGAATGAAAAACTGTTTTTT; cdr3_aa: CASRPGQRNEKLFF
d_call: .; clone_size: many; j_call: TRBJ2-3; v_call: TRBV12-3/TRBV12-4; cdr3_nt: TGTGCCAGCAGTTTATCTGGGACACTAGATACGCAGTATTTT; cdr3_aa: CASSLSGTLDTQYF
d_call: .; clone_size: .; j_call: TRBJ1-2; v_call: TRBV10-3; cdr3_nt: TGTGCCATCAGTGCGGACGGGACTCCAAACTATGGCTACACCTTC; cdr3_aa: CAISADGTPNYGYTF
d_call: .; clone_size: .; j_call: TRBJ2-7; v_call: TRBV5-1; cdr3_nt: TGCGCCAGCAGCCTGACAGTTTATTACGAGCAGTACTTC; cdr3_aa: CASSLTVYYEQYF
d_call: .; clone_size: many; j_call: TRBJ2-2; v_call: TRBV7-3; cdr3_nt: TGTGCCAGCAGCCCGACACAGACCGGGGAGCTGTTTTTT; cdr3_aa: CASSPTQTGELFF
d_call: .; clone_size: .; j_call: TRBJ2-6; v_call: TRBV10-2; cdr3_nt: TGCGCCAGCAGTCGACTGCCACCATCCTCTGGGGCCAACGTCCTGACTTTC; cdr3_aa: CASSRLPPSSGANVLTF
d_call: .; clone_size: many; j_call: TRBJ2-1; v_call: TRBV5-1; cdr3_nt: TGCGCCAGCAGCTTGGAGGCCTTTGCGGGATACAATGAGCAGTTCTTC; cdr3_aa: CASSLEAFAGYNEQFF
d_call: .; clone_size: .; j_call: TRBJ2-5; v_call: TRBV7-9; cdr3_nt: TGTGCCAGCTTACAGGGTTTCCAAGAGACCCAGTACTTC; cdr3_aa: CASLQGFQETQYF
d_call: .; clone_size: .; j_call: TRBJ2-3; v_call: TRBV20-1; cdr3_nt: TGCAGTGCTAGACGGACCCACCAGGCAGATACGCAGTATTTT; cdr3_aa: CSARRTHQADTQYF
d_call: TRBD1; clone_size: .; j_call: TRBJ2-1; v_call: TRBV5-1; cdr3_nt: TGCGCCAGCAGCACAACCGGGACAGGTCTAAATGAGCAGTTCTTC; cdr3_aa: CASSTTGTGLNEQFF
d_call: TRBD2; clone_size: .; j_call: TRBJ2-3; v_call: TRBV11-2; cdr3_nt: TGTGCCAGCAGCCCCTGGGACTACACAGATACGCAGTATTTT; cdr3_aa: CASSPWDYTDTQYF
d_call: .; clone_size: .; j_call: TRBJ1-2; v_call: TRBV6-5; cdr3_nt: TGTGCCAGCAGTTACTCTCCACGAAACTATGGCTACACCTTC; cdr3_aa: CASSYSPRNYGYTF
d_call: .; clone_size: .; j_call: TRBJ2-1; v_call: TRBV12-3/TRBV12-4; cdr3_nt: TGTGCCAGCAGTTTAGATGGGGTAGGGCAGTTCTTC; cdr3_aa: CASSLDGVGQFF
d_call: .; clone_size: many; j_call: TRBJ2-5; v_call: TRBV29-1; cdr3_nt: TGCAGCGGGGGGAACCAAGAGACCCAGTACTTC; cdr3_aa: CSGGNQETQYF
d_call: TRBD1; clone_size: .; j_call: TRBJ1-1; v_call: TRBV4-2; cdr3_nt: TGTGCCAGCAGCCAAGATGCAGGGGGCGGGGGTTGGACTGAAGCTTTCTTT; cdr3_aa: CASSQDAGGGGWTEAFF